A selection of T cell receptor beta chains follows, all from one sample in a study of OX40 agonist ivuxolimab in advanced cancers. Sequencing used immunoSEQ multiplex PCR; TCRdb keeps in-frame clones, though not all of them. The table lists 65,000 to 95,000 clones, more than 75% of them singletons. The sample here was CD4+ or CD8+ T cells sorted from blood, taken in a trial of the OX40 agonist ivuxolimab. These receptor sequences come from an adult with an advanced solid tumor such as melanoma, head and neck, liver or kidney cancer. CDR3s include the opening cysteine and the closing phenylalanine or tryptophan. The D gene is left open where the match is weak. Part of the rows lack a size; the others show once, few, many or a class for expanded clones.

d_call: -
v_call: TRBV5-4
clone_size: -
j_call: TRBJ2-3
cdr3_nt: TGTGCCAGCAGCTTGCAAACTGAAAATACGCAGTATTTT
cdr3_aa: CASSLQTENTQYF

d_call: -
v_call: TRBV11-3
clone_size: -
j_call: TRBJ1-3
cdr3_nt: TGTGCCAGCAGCTTCGGTTTTGGAAACACCATATATTTT
cdr3_aa: CASSFGFGNTIYF

d_call: -
v_call: TRBV19
clone_size: -
j_call: TRBJ2-7
cdr3_nt: TGTGCCAGTAGTCAGGGGGCTAGCGGCTACGAGCAGTACTTC
cdr3_aa: CASSQGASGYEQYF

d_call: TRBD2
v_call: TRBV18
clone_size: -
j_call: TRBJ2-7
cdr3_nt: TGTGCCAGCTCCGGGACTAGCGGCTACGAGCAGTACTTC
cdr3_aa: CASSGTSGYEQYF

d_call: -
v_call: TRBV7-2
clone_size: -
j_call: TRBJ1-2
cdr3_nt: TGTGCGACTCAGGCAGCCGCTAACTATGGCTACACCTTC
cdr3_aa: CATQAAANYGYTF

d_call: TRBD2
v_call: TRBV5-1
clone_size: -
j_call: TRBJ2-3
cdr3_nt: TGCGCCAGCAGACTTAGCGGGGGGGCCCCTTTCTCGCAGTATTTT
cdr3_aa: CASRLSGGAPFSQYF

d_call: -
v_call: TRBV10-2
clone_size: -
j_call: TRBJ2-2
cdr3_nt: TGCGCCAGCAATTTACTCCGCACCGGGGAGCTGTTTTTT
cdr3_aa: CASNLLRTGELFF

d_call: -
v_call: TRBV5-1
clone_size: -
j_call: TRBJ1-2
cdr3_nt: TGCGCCAGCAGAGTGATGGACGGTGACGGCTACACCTTC
cdr3_aa: CASRVMDGDGYTF

d_call: -
v_call: TRBV19
clone_size: -
j_call: TRBJ2-7
cdr3_nt: TGTGCCAGTAGTACGAGGACAGCCTCAGGAGAGCAGTACTTC
cdr3_aa: CASSTRTASGEQYF

d_call: -
v_call: TRBV4-2
clone_size: -
j_call: TRBJ2-7
cdr3_nt: TGTGCCAGCAGCCAAGGCAAGGGGGTACACGAGCAGTACTTC
cdr3_aa: CASSQGKGVHEQYF

d_call: -
v_call: TRBV6-5
clone_size: -
j_call: TRBJ2-7
cdr3_nt: TGTGCCAGCAGTTCTCCTCAGCAGGCGGACTACGAGCAGTACTTC
cdr3_aa: CASSSPQQADYEQYF

d_call: -
v_call: TRBV7-2
clone_size: -
j_call: TRBJ2-7
cdr3_nt: TGTGCCAGCAGCTTAGGGTACCAGGGTTGGGATTACTACGAGCAGTACTTC
cdr3_aa: CASSLGYQGWDYYEQYF

d_call: TRBD1
v_call: TRBV19
clone_size: -
j_call: TRBJ1-4
cdr3_nt: TGTGCCAGTAGTGGGGGGCTCAGACAGGGGAGAAAACTGTTTTTT
cdr3_aa: CASSGGLRQGRKLFF

d_call: -
v_call: TRBV6-5
clone_size: -
j_call: TRBJ2-7
cdr3_nt: TGTGCCAGCAGTTACTCCGCGGGCGAAGAGCAGTACTTC
cdr3_aa: CASSYSAGEEQYF

d_call: -
v_call: TRBV30
clone_size: -
j_call: TRBJ1-6
cdr3_nt: TGTGCCTGGAACCCCGGACTGAATTCACCCCTCCACTTT
cdr3_aa: CAWNPGLNSPLHF

d_call: TRBD1
v_call: TRBV6-1
clone_size: -
j_call: TRBJ2-7
cdr3_nt: TGTGCCAGCAGAGGGACAGCCTCCTACGAGCAGTACTTC
cdr3_aa: CASRGTASYEQYF

d_call: -
v_call: TRBV27
clone_size: -
j_call: TRBJ2-7
cdr3_nt: TGTGCCAGCAGTTTAAAAGGGGGGGGTCTCTACGAGCAGTACTTC
cdr3_aa: CASSLKGGGLYEQYF

d_call: -
v_call: TRBV18
clone_size: few
j_call: TRBJ2-1
cdr3_nt: TGTGCCAGCTCACCCCCAGGGAAAGCGGTCAATGAGCAGTTCTTC
cdr3_aa: CASSPPGKAVNEQFF

d_call: -
v_call: TRBV7-2
clone_size: -
j_call: TRBJ2-7
cdr3_nt: TGTGCCAGCAGCTTAGGAGGCAACTCCTACGAGCAGTACTTC
cdr3_aa: CASSLGGNSYEQYF

d_call: -
v_call: TRBV13
clone_size: -
j_call: TRBJ2-7
cdr3_nt: TGTGCCAGCAGCCTTACCTCCCTGACGGATGGCGAGCAGTACTTC
cdr3_aa: CASSLTSLTDGEQYF

d_call: -
v_call: TRBV19
clone_size: -
j_call: TRBJ1-4
cdr3_nt: TGTGCCAGTAGTCGTGGGACGGAAGAAAAACTGTTTTTT
cdr3_aa: CASSRGTEEKLFF

d_call: -
v_call: TRBV2
clone_size: -
j_call: TRBJ1-2
cdr3_nt: TGTGCCAGAGAAAGTGGGGGGCAGAGCTATGGCTACACCTTC
cdr3_aa: CARESGGQSYGYTF

d_call: -
v_call: TRBV7-9
clone_size: -
j_call: TRBJ2-7
cdr3_nt: TGTGCCAGCGAGGGTGGTTGGGACGAGCAGTACTTC
cdr3_aa: CASEGGWDEQYF

d_call: -
v_call: TRBV7-9
clone_size: -
j_call: TRBJ2-7
cdr3_nt: TGTGCCAGCAGCGCCGCCGGGGCAAACTACGAGCAGTACTTC
cdr3_aa: CASSAAGANYEQYF

d_call: TRBD1
v_call: TRBV7-2
clone_size: -
j_call: TRBJ1-5
cdr3_nt: TGTGCCAGCAGCTTGGCAACAGGGGGGAGCAATCAGCCCCAGCATTTT
cdr3_aa: CASSLATGGSNQPQHF

d_call: -
v_call: TRBV27
clone_size: -
j_call: TRBJ1-6
cdr3_nt: TGTGCCAGCAGTCCCCGGACTTATTCACCCCTCCACTTT
cdr3_aa: CASSPRTYSPLHF

d_call: -
v_call: TRBV14
clone_size: -
j_call: TRBJ1-2
cdr3_nt: TGTGCCAGCAGCCAAGATTTAGAAAGGGGTCGTGGCTACACCTTC
cdr3_aa: CASSQDLERGRGYTF

d_call: -
v_call: TRBV30
clone_size: -
j_call: TRBJ1-1
cdr3_nt: TGTGCCTGGAGTCTGGGGACCAAAGCTTTCTTT
cdr3_aa: CAWSLGTKAFF

d_call: TRBD1
v_call: TRBV7-9
clone_size: -
j_call: TRBJ1-2
cdr3_nt: TGTGCCAGCAGCCTAGCTGGGAAACAGGGGGCTTCCGGCTACACCTTC
cdr3_aa: CASSLAGKQGASGYTF

d_call: -
v_call: TRBV6-6
clone_size: -
j_call: TRBJ2-4
cdr3_nt: TGTGCCAGCAGCCGAAACACAGGGCCCGGGAACATTCAGTACTTC
cdr3_aa: CASSRNTGPGNIQYF

d_call: -
v_call: TRBV2
clone_size: -
j_call: TRBJ2-2
cdr3_nt: TGTGCCAGCGGGCAACCGAACACCGGGGAGCTGTTTTTT
cdr3_aa: CASGQPNTGELFF

d_call: -
v_call: TRBV6-1
clone_size: once
j_call: TRBJ1-2
cdr3_nt: TGTGCCAGCAGTGCCCTCGAATCAGCTGTCTATGGCTACACCTTC
cdr3_aa: CASSALESAVYGYTF

d_call: -
v_call: TRBV5-5
clone_size: -
j_call: TRBJ2-3
cdr3_nt: TGTGCCAGCAGCTTGAGGACCGATACGCAGTATTTT
cdr3_aa: CASSLRTDTQYF

d_call: -
v_call: TRBV9
clone_size: -
j_call: TRBJ2-7
cdr3_nt: TGTGCCAGCAGCGTAGGGCAGCGGAGCTACGAGCAGTACTTC
cdr3_aa: CASSVGQRSYEQYF

d_call: TRBD2
v_call: TRBV7-8
clone_size: -
j_call: TRBJ2-5
cdr3_nt: TGTGCCAGCAGCTTAGCGTTTAGCGGGAGTCGGGAGACCCAGTACTTC
cdr3_aa: CASSLAFSGSRETQYF

d_call: TRBD1
v_call: TRBV9
clone_size: -
j_call: TRBJ2-7
cdr3_nt: TGTGCCAGCAGCTACGGACAGGGGGCTAGAGAGCAGTACTTC
cdr3_aa: CASSYGQGAREQYF

d_call: TRBD1
v_call: TRBV4-3
clone_size: -
j_call: TRBJ1-2
cdr3_nt: TGCGCCAGCAGCCAAGATTTTCCGGGACAGGGTAACTATGGCTACACCTTC
cdr3_aa: CASSQDFPGQGNYGYTF

d_call: TRBD2
v_call: TRBV5-8
clone_size: -
j_call: TRBJ2-7
cdr3_nt: TGTGCCAGCAGCCTGAGTAGCGGGAGCCTCTACGAGCAGTACTTC
cdr3_aa: CASSLSSGSLYEQYF

d_call: -
v_call: TRBV7-2
clone_size: -
j_call: TRBJ1-6
cdr3_nt: TGTGCCAGCAGCTTACAAGGACAGAGCTCCTATAATTCACCCCTCCACTTT
cdr3_aa: CASSLQGQSSYNSPLHF

d_call: -
v_call: TRBV9
clone_size: -
j_call: TRBJ2-1
cdr3_nt: TGTGCCAGCAGCGCCCCTGGGGGTCACAATGAGCAGTTCTTC
cdr3_aa: CASSAPGGHNEQFF

d_call: TRBD2
v_call: TRBV9
clone_size: -
j_call: TRBJ2-5
cdr3_nt: TGTGCCAGCAGCGCCAATAGCGGGGGAAAAGAGACCCAGTACTTC
cdr3_aa: CASSANSGGKETQYF

d_call: TRBD1
v_call: TRBV7-8
clone_size: -
j_call: TRBJ1-1
cdr3_nt: TGTGCCAGCAGCCGCCCGGGACAGTTGAACACTGAAGCTTTCTTT
cdr3_aa: CASSRPGQLNTEAFF

d_call: -
v_call: TRBV6-5
clone_size: few
j_call: TRBJ1-4
cdr3_nt: TGTGCCAGCAAGCTGCTTGCAACTAATGAAAAACTGTTTTTT
cdr3_aa: CASKLLATNEKLFF

d_call: TRBD2
v_call: TRBV6-1
clone_size: -
j_call: TRBJ2-1
cdr3_nt: TGTGCCAGCAGTGAGGGGACTAGCGGTGTAGATGAGCAGTTCTTC
cdr3_aa: CASSEGTSGVDEQFF

d_call: TRBD1
v_call: TRBV6-5
clone_size: -
j_call: TRBJ2-1
cdr3_nt: TGTGCCAGCAGTTACTCCCCTTGGACAGGGAAGTTCTTC
cdr3_aa: CASSYSPWTGKFF

d_call: -
v_call: TRBV28
clone_size: few
j_call: TRBJ1-5
cdr3_nt: TGTGCCAGCAGTCTACTCATAGAGCCCCAGCATTTT
cdr3_aa: CASSLLIEPQHF

d_call: -
v_call: TRBV27
clone_size: -
j_call: TRBJ2-7
cdr3_nt: TGTGCCAGCAGTCCCGGGACCATAATCTACGAGCAGTACTTC
cdr3_aa: CASSPGTIIYEQYF

d_call: -
v_call: TRBV19
clone_size: few
j_call: TRBJ1-1
cdr3_nt: TGTGCCAGTAACCCCATCAGGGGTGACTATTCTGAAGCTTTCTTT
cdr3_aa: CASNPIRGDYSEAFF

d_call: TRBD2
v_call: TRBV9
clone_size: -
j_call: TRBJ2-1
cdr3_nt: TGTGCCAGCAGCCCAACGGGGGGATACAATGAGCAGTTCTTC
cdr3_aa: CASSPTGGYNEQFF

d_call: -
v_call: TRBV6-6
clone_size: -
j_call: TRBJ2-7
cdr3_nt: TGTGCCAGCAGTTACTCTCAGGGCTACGAGCAGTACTTC
cdr3_aa: CASSYSQGYEQYF

d_call: TRBD1
v_call: TRBV7-9
clone_size: -
j_call: TRBJ2-3
cdr3_nt: TGTGCCAGCAGCCCGACAGGGCCCCTGGGAACAGATACGCAGTATTTT
cdr3_aa: CASSPTGPLGTDTQYF

d_call: -
v_call: TRBV18
clone_size: -
j_call: TRBJ1-2
cdr3_nt: TGTGCCAGCTCACCAGTCGACAGAGGGTATGGCTACACCTTC
cdr3_aa: CASSPVDRGYGYTF

d_call: TRBD2
v_call: TRBV18
clone_size: once
j_call: TRBJ2-4
cdr3_nt: TGTGCCAGCTCACCAGGGACTAGCGGGAGACAGAATATTCAGTACTTC
cdr3_aa: CASSPGTSGRQNIQYF

d_call: -
v_call: TRBV7-8
clone_size: -
j_call: TRBJ1-3
cdr3_nt: TGTGCCAGCAGCATTCAGGGCCTCTCTGGAAACACCATATATTTT
cdr3_aa: CASSIQGLSGNTIYF